This T cell receptor beta chain appears in the sequencing data of a study of shared clonotypes between healthy human individuals. As regards this clone: Its target is unknown.

Per the germline V gene, CDR1 is SEHNR and CDR2 is FQNEAQ (reference sequence). The CDR3 is 13 amino acids. Trimming took off 5 bases at V and 3 bases at J, with 10 bases between the two ends. General study findings and limits: Naive CD4 clonotype sharing across four donors was 4% to 5.5%. Limited genetic and exposure-history diversity came from having few donors.

Per sorted-subset replicate PCR, input was about 180 ng DNA, representing roughly 30,000 T cell genomes. Measured with immunoSEQ multiplex PCR; TCRdb has only the in-frame clones, and not every one. The sample has millions of clones, 93% seen once. This sequence joins TRBV7-9 and TRBJ2-5; D is unclear. Sequencing was done on a sample of naive CD4+ T cells from PBMCs. This sample's subset: CD45RA+ positively selected. The receptor was isolated from a man between 18 and 29 years old in good health. Some clones in this sample may be carry-over from other donors' samples. This CDR3 reads CASSAMPEETQYF. CDR3 coding DNA: TGTGCCAGCAGCGCGATGCCTGAAGAGACCCAGTACTTC. Variable domain in full (rest from reference TRBV7-9 and TRBJ2-5): DTGVSQNPRHKITKRGQNVTFRCDPISEHNRLYWYRQTLGQGPEFLTYFQNEAQLEKSRLLSDRFSAERPKGSFSTLEIQRTEQGDSAMYLCASSAMPEETQYFGPGTRLLVL.